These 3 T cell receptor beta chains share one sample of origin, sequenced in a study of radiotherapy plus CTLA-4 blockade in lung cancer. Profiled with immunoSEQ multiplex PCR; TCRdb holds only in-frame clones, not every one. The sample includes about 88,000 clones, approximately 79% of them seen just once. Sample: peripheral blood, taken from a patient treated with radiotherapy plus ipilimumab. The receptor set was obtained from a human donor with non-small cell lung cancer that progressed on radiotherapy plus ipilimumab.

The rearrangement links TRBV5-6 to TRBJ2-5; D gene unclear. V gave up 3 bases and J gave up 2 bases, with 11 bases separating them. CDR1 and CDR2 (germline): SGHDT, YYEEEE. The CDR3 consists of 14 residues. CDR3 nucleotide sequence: TGTGCCAGCAGCTCCACGACCCTACAAGAGACCCAGTACTTC. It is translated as CASSSTTLQETQYF.

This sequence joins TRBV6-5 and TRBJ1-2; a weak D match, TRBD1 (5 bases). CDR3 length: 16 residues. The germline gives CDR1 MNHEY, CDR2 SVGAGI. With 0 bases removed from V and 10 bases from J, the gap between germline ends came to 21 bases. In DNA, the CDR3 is TGTGCCAGCAGTTACTCGATGTTTGGGGGATGGGGTGACTACACCTTC. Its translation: CASSYSMFGGWGDYTF.

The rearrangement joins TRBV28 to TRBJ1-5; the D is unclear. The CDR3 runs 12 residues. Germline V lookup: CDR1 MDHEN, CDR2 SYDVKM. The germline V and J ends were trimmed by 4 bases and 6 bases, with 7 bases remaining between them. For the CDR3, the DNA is TGTGCCAGCAGTTGGTTGTCTCAGCCCCAGCATTTT. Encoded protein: CASSWLSQPQHF.